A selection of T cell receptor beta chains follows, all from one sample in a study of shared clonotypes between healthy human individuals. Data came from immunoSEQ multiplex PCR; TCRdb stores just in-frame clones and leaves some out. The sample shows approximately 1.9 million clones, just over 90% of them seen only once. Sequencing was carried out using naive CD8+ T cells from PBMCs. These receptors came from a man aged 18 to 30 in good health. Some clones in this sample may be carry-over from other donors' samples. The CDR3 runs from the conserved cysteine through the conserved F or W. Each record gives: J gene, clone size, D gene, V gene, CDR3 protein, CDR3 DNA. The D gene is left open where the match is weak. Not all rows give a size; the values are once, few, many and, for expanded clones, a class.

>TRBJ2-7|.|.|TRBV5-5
CASRSGSSYEQYF
TGTGCCAGCAGATCAGGGAGCTCCTACGAGCAGTACTTC
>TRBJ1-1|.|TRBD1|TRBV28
CASNSGQGARTEAFF
TGTGCCAGCAACTCGGGACAGGGGGCGAGAACTGAAGCTTTCTTT
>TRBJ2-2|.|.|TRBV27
CASGLLGGELFF
TGTGCCAGCGGACTCCTGGGCGGGGAGCTGTTTTTT
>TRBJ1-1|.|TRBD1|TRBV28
CASSLGTGGAAEAFF
TGTGCCAGCAGTTTAGGCACAGGGGGCGCAGCAGAAGCTTTCTTT
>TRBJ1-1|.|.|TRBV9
CASSASGNTEAFF
TGTGCCAGCAGCGCCTCAGGGAACACTGAAGCTTTCTTT
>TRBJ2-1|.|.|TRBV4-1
CASSHQVPSEQFF
TGCGCCAGCAGCCACCAGGTCCCCAGTGAGCAGTTCTTC
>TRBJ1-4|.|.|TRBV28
CASSLLRQVDEKLFF
TGTGCCAGCAGTTTATTGCGTCAGGTAGACGAAAAACTGTTTTTT
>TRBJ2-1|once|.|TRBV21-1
CASSKVSRGELNEQFF
TGTGCCAGCAGCAAAGTTAGCAGGGGGGAGTTGAATGAGCAGTTCTTC
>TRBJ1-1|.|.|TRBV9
CASSEGVNTEAFF
TGTGCCAGCAGCGAAGGAGTGAACACTGAAGCTTTCTTT
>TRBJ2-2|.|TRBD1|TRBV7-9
CASSHLGTVLNTGELFF
TGTGCCAGCAGCCACCTCGGGACAGTGCTGAACACCGGGGAGCTGTTTTTT
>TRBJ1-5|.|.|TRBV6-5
CASRTREGTAQPQHF
TGTGCCAGCAGAACCAGGGAGGGGACTGCTCAGCCCCAGCATTTT
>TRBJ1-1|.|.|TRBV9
CASSVAGAEAFF
TGTGCCAGCAGCGTAGCAGGGGCTGAAGCTTTCTTT
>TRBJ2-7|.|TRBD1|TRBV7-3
CASSHRQGYEQYF
TGTGCCAGCAGTCACCGACAGGGCTACGAGCAGTACTTC
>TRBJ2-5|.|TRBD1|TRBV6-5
CASSYSGAGGSETQYF
TGTGCCAGCAGTTACTCGGGCGCAGGGGGCTCTGAGACCCAGTACTTC
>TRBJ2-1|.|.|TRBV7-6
CASTLTVGGTYNEQFF
TGTGCCAGCACCTTAACAGTAGGGGGGACTTACAATGAGCAGTTCTTC
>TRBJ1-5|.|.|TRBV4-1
CASSQDRGNQPQHF
TGCGCCAGCAGCCAAGACAGGGGCAATCAGCCCCAGCATTTT
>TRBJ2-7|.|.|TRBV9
CASSGGIGEQYF
TGTGCCAGCAGCGGAGGGATTGGCGAGCAGTACTTC
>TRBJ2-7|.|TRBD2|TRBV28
CASVPWGSGRGDF
TGTGCCAGCGTACCTTGGGGGAGCGGGAGGGGGGACTTC
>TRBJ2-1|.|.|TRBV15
CATSSESYNEQFF
TGTGCCACCAGCAGCGAATCCTACAATGAGCAGTTCTTC
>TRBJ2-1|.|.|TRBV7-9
CASDLYSPGTEDEQFF
TGTGCCAGCGACCTCTACAGTCCCGGGACGGAAGATGAGCAGTTCTTC
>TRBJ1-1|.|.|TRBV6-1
CASSEDGRDTEAFF
TGTGCCAGCAGTGAAGATGGGAGGGACACTGAAGCTTTCTTT
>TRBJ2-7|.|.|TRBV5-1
CASSQLRRGEHYEQYF
TGCGCCAGCAGCCAGCTTAGACGAGGAGAACACTACGAGCAGTACTTC
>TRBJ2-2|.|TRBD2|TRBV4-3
CASSPGLLAVNTGELFF
TGCGCCAGCAGTCCAGGGCTACTAGCGGTTAACACCGGGGAGCTGTTTTTT
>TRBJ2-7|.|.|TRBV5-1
CASSPAGGSDYEQYF
TGCGCCAGCAGCCCGGCCGGTGGTAGCGATTACGAGCAGTACTTC
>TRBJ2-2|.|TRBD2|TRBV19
CASSPRTSGILSNTGELFF
TGTGCCAGTAGTCCCCGGACTAGCGGGATTTTGTCGAACACCGGGGAGCTGTTTTTT
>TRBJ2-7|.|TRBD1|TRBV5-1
CASSFGQGPIYEQYF
TGCGCCAGCAGCTTCGGACAGGGCCCAATCTACGAGCAGTACTTC
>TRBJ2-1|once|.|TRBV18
CASSLRSSTYNEQFF
TGTGCCAGCTCCCTCAGGAGCAGCACCTACAATGAGCAGTTCTTC
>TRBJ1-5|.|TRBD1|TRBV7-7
CASSHARRDRETYSNQPQHF
TGTGCCAGCAGCCACGCTCGCCGGGACAGGGAGACTTATAGCAATCAGCCCCAGCATTTT
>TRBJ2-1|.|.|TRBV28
CASSLSGYSNYNEQFF
TGTGCCAGCAGTTTGTCGGGATACTCCAACTACAATGAGCAGTTCTTC
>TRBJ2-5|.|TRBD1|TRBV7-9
CASSDRDRGLLYQETQYF
TGTGCCAGCAGCGATCGGGACAGGGGTCTTCTCTATCAAGAGACCCAGTACTTC
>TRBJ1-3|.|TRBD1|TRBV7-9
CASSPDRGNTIYF
TGTGCCAGCAGCCCGGACAGGGGAAACACCATATATTTT
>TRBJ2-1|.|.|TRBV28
CASSLAGEVYNEQFF
TGTGCCAGCAGTTTAGCAGGAGAGGTTTACAATGAGCAGTTCTTC
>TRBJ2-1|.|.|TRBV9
CASSASGRLSSYNEQFF
TGTGCCAGCAGCGCATCGGGACGTCTTAGCTCCTACAATGAGCAGTTCTTC
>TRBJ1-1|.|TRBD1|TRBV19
CASSPRDRLNTEAFF
TGTGCCAGTAGTCCCCGGGACAGACTGAACACTGAAGCTTTCTTT
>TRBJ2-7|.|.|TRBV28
CASSRRYYEQYF
TGTGCCAGCAGTCGACGGTACTACGAGCAGTACTTC
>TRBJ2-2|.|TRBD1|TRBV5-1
CASSLNRPQGLGTGELFF
TGCGCCAGCAGCTTAAACCGGCCACAGGGGTTGGGGACCGGGGAGCTGTTTTTT
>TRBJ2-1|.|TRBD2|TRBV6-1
CAIPTSALYNEQFF
TGTGCCATTCCGACTAGCGCCCTATACAATGAGCAGTTCTTC
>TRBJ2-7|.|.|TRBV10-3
CAIRDRLSYEQYF
TGTGCCATCAGGGACAGACTTTCTTACGAGCAGTACTTC
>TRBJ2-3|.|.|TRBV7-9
CASSLPSSTGQRDTQYF
TGTGCCAGCAGCTTACCTAGCTCGACGGGGCAGCGAGATACGCAGTATTTT
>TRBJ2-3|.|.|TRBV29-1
CSVERQNTDTQYF
TGCAGCGTTGAAAGGCAGAACACAGATACGCAGTATTTT
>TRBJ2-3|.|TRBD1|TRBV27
CASSLSTGGYTDTQYF
TGTGCCAGCAGTTTATCGACAGGGGGGTATACAGATACGCAGTATTTT
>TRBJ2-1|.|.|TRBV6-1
CASSSGTDPNNEQFF
TGTGCCAGCAGTTCCGGGACGGACCCGAACAATGAGCAGTTCTTC
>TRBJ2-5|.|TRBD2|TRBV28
CATKTGGASETQYF
TGTGCCACCAAAACGGGAGGCGCCTCGGAGACCCAGTACTTC
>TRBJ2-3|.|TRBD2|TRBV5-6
CASSFSLAGGSGTDTQYF
TGTGCCAGCAGCTTCTCCCTAGCGGGAGGGTCGGGCACAGATACGCAGTATTTT
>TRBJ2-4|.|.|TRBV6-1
CASSEKTTRIGNIQYF
TGTGCCAGCAGTGAAAAGACCACCCGGATAGGAAACATTCAGTACTTC
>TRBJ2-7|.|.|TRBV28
CASRPIRDTGYEQYF
TGTGCCAGCAGACCAATCCGGGACACCGGCTACGAGCAGTACTTC
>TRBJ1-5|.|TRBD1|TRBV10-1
CASSPGGWGQPQHF
TGCGCCAGCAGCCCAGGGGGCTGGGGTCAGCCCCAGCATTTT
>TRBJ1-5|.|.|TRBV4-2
CASSQDEGRHYSNQPQHF
TGTGCCAGCAGCCAAGACGAAGGCAGGCATTATAGCAATCAGCCCCAGCATTTT
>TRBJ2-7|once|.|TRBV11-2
CASSTSAGRYYEQYF
TGTGCCAGCAGCACATCGGCGGGCAGGTACTACGAGCAGTACTTC
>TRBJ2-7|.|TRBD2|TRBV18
CASSPKTSDFYEQYF
TGTGCCAGCTCCCCGAAGACTAGCGACTTTTACGAGCAGTACTTC
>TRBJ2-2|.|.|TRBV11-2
CASVVGNTGELFF
TGTGCCAGCGTCGTTGGGAACACCGGGGAGCTGTTTTTT
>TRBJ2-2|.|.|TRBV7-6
CASSPSGSTGELFF
TGTGCCAGCAGCCCAAGCGGCAGCACCGGGGAGCTGTTTTTT
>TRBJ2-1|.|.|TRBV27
CASSSSSGEIYNEQFF
TGTGCCAGCAGTTCGTCCTCAGGGGAGATCTACAATGAGCAGTTCTTC
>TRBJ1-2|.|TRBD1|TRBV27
CASRSGGGGWSYGYTF
TGTGCCAGCAGGTCTGGAGGGGGCGGTTGGAGCTATGGCTACACCTTC
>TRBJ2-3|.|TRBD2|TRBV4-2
CASSQETGTSGRSTDTQYF
TGTGCCAGCAGCCAAGAAACTGGGACTAGCGGGAGGAGCACAGATACGCAGTATTTT
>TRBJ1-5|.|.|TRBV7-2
CASSRRGWGNQPQHF
TGTGCCAGCAGCCGGAGGGGTTGGGGAAATCAGCCCCAGCATTTT
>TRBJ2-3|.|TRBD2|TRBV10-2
CASSTSGSIRDTQYF
TGCGCCAGCAGTACTAGCGGGAGTATTAGAGATACGCAGTATTTT